This passage covers 3 T cell receptor beta chains from one sample sequenced in a study of brain metastases from non-small cell lung cancer. Produced via immunoSEQ multiplex PCR; TCRdb's table is partial and in-frame only. The table records over a thousand clones, around 85% of them present only once. The sequenced material came from tumor-adjacent normal tissue. These receptors all stem from a donor at least 40 years old with non-small cell lung cancer.

The chain joins TRBV3-1 (or the pseudogene TRBV3-2) to TRBJ2-1, with 10 bases that match TRBD2. This CDR3 spans 15 amino acids. The germline CDR1 and CDR2 sequences are LGHDT and YNNKEL (reference sequence). The V gene end was trimmed by 1 base and the J gene end by 10 bases; junction bases not matched to a gene: 7. The CDR3 region has the DNA TGTGCCAGCAGCCAAGCCCAGCGGGAGGGCCAGGAGCAGTTCTTC. Amino acid sequence: CASSQAQREGQEQFF.

The chain carries TRBV2 and TRBJ2-2, with 11 bases aligning to TRBD1. The V segment lost 7 bases and the J segment 5 bases; nucleotides outside the gene matches: 9. Germline CDR1 is SNHLY and CDR2 is FYNNEI. The CDR3 is made up of 16 amino acids. CDR3 nucleotides: TGTGCCAGCAAACCAAACGGGACAGGGGGGACCGGGGAGCTGTTTTTT. This translates into CASKPNGTGGTGELFF.

This sequence joins TRBV7-6 and TRBJ2-3; D assignment may be TRBD1 or TRBD2 (5 bases each). The V and J ends lost 3 bases and 2 bases respectively, with 6 bases between them. The CDR3 extends over 13 amino acids. CDR1 SGHVS and CDR2 FNYEAQ come from the germline V gene. DNA of the CDR3: TGTGCCAGCAGCTTCGGGACCACAGATACGCAGTATTTT. This encodes CASSFGTTDTQYF.